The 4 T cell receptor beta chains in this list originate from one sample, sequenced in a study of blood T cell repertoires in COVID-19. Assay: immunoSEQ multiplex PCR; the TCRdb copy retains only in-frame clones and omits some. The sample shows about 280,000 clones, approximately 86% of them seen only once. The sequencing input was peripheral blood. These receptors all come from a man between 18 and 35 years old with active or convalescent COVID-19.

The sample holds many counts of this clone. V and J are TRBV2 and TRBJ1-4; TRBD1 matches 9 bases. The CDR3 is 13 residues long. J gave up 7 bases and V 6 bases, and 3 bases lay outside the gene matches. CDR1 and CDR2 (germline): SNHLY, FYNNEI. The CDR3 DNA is TGTGCCAGCAGGGACAGGGGCCCTGAAAAACTGTTTTTT. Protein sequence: CASRDRGPEKLFF.

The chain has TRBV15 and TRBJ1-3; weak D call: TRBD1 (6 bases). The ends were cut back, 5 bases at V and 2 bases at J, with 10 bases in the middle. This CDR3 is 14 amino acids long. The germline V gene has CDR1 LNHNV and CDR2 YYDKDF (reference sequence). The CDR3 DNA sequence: TGTGCCACCAGCGTAACAGGGACTGGAAACACCATATATTTT. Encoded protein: CATSVTGTGNTIYF.

CDR3 sequence reads: CSVTDRVDGYTF. The CDR3 region has the DNA TGCAGCGTCACGGACAGGGTTGATGGCTACACCTTC. The chain uses TRBV29-1 and TRBJ1-2; TRBD1 matches 8 bases. Germline CDR1 is SQVTM and CDR2 is ANQGSEA. The CDR3 loop spans 12 amino acids. Trimming removed 6 bases from V and 6 bases from J; junction bases left unmatched: 6.

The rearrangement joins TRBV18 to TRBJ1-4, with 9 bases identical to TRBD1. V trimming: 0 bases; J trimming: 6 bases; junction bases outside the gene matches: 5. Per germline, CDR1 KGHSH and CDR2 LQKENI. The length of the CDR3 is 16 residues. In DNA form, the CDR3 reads TGTGCCAGCTCACCACCGGGACAGGGCAATCATGAAAAACTGTTTTTT. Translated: CASSPPGQGNHEKLFF.